What follows describes a single T cell receptor (beta chain). Antigen: not known. Researchers reported that TCR beta cDNA libraries carried unique molecular identifiers. TCRdb used MiXCR to reprocess the PCR reads, holding one entry per CDR3 protein. The data hold roughly 570,000 distinct CDR3 sequences, with around 34% observed a single time. The CDR3 runs 14 residues. V was shortened by 1 base and J by 4 bases, with 10 bases between the two germline ends. Germline CDR1 is MGHRA and CDR2 is YSYEKL. This record belongs to a study of post-analysis software for immune sequencing data. In the study overall: Some patients lacked subtype; others had relapsing-remitting, secondary progressive or progressive-relapsing disease.

Study conclusions and caveats: Five or six TRBV segments, TRBV5-6, TRBV5-1 and TRBV20-1 among them, were found more frequent in patients than controls.

The material sequenced was blood. The clonotype was recovered from a girl aged 2-17 years with multiple sclerosis. V usage is TRBV4-1 and J usage is TRBJ1-2; D not certain. This CDR3 is CASSQVLAPYGYTF. The CDR3, as DNA: TGCGCCAGCAGCCAAGTTCTTGCCCCCTATGGCTACACCTTC.